The clone carrying this TCR beta chain was counted once. V lost 7 bases, J lost 0 bases, and 9 bases lay in between. Per the germline V gene, CDR1 is MDHEN and CDR2 is SYDVKM. CDR3 length: 13 residues. The data derive from a study of blood T cell repertoires in COVID-19. Study context: Acute-phase and convalescent COVID-19 samples originated in the United States, Italy and Spain. The analysed material was cDNA or gDNA that came from T cells, B-cell-depleted T cells, or PBMCs.

Original processing notes: Reference gene primer amplification yielded estimated nucleated cell counts. Profiled with immunoSEQ multiplex PCR; TCRdb holds only in-frame clones, not every one. The V and J calls and clone size were taken over from that table, and D and trimming were inferred from the DNA. The sample includes around 250,000 clones, about 82% of them seen just once. J is TRBJ1-2 and V is TRBV28; the D is unclear. The receptor comes from a man aged 45-65 years with active or convalescent COVID-19. What was sequenced was peripheral blood. In DNA, the CDR3 is TGTGCCAGCATGAGGCCCCCTAACTATGGCTACACCTTC. This codes for CASMRPPNYGYTF.